The present T cell receptor beta chain was sequenced within a study of identical twins. Study-level findings and limits: The study found excess low generation probability among twin-shared out-of-frame alpha sequences. The analysis was cross-sectional rather than longitudinal within donors. Twins' excess sharing was less marked for out-of-frame beta sequences.

TCRdb re-called the 5' RACE reads through MiXCR, storing one row per CDR3 protein. This table holds 450,000 to 650,000 distinct CDR3 sequences, roughly 15% found once. This clonotype was seen more than once but under ten times. Its antigen is not known. Germline lookup yields CDR1 KGHDR and CDR2 SFDVKD. The V end was cut by 4 bases, the J end by 0 bases, with 17 bases between. The CDR3 extends over 18 amino acids. These same data were also listed under a study on yellow fever vaccine responses in identical twins.

Sequencing was carried out using CD4+ T cells sorted from blood. The receptor was derived from a woman aged 18-29 years in good health. This chain joins TRBV24-1 and TRBJ2-2; D perhaps matches TRBD1 (5 bases). The CDR3 sequence: CATSDFPRQKTNTGELFF. CDR3 in DNA: TGTGCCACCAGTGACTTTCCCCGACAGAAAACGAACACCGGGGAGCTGTTTTTT.